One sample yielded the 25 T cell receptor beta chains listed below, sequenced in a study of blood T cell repertoires in COVID-19. Clones were sequenced by immunoSEQ multiplex PCR, and TCRdb holds only the in-frame ones, with some missing. The profile shows under 300,000 clones, around 90% of them singletons. Input material: PBMCs or T cells enriched from blood (not recorded which). Every receptor here comes from a woman in her 30s with acute COVID-19.

The rearrangement joins TRBV12-5 to TRBJ1-3, with a weak D call TRBD1 (5 bases). Germline V lookup: CDR1 LGHNT, CDR2 FRNRAP. The CDR3 has 18 amino acids. Trimming stripped 1 base from V and 0 bases from J, with 16 bases between. CDR3 residues: CASGLAPRQLFSGNTIYF. CDR3 DNA: TGTGCTAGTGGTTTGGCCCCGAGACAGCTGTTCTCTGGAAACACCATATATTTT.

This clone was seen only once. V gene TRBV5-4 combines with J gene TRBJ1-2, with D maybe TRBD1 (5 bases). Germline V CDR1 and CDR2: SGHNT, YYREEE (reference sequence). This CDR3 is built from 15 residues. V was shortened by 2 bases and J by 6 bases, with 17 bases between the two germline ends. In DNA, the CDR3 is TGTGCCAGCAGCTTTTGGACCGGGGGAGTCCATGGCTACACCTTC. It specifies CASSFWTGGVHGYTF.

The chain carries TRBV7-8 and TRBJ1-5; D is uncertain. The CDR3 loop spans 16 amino acids. Trimming removed 2 bases from V and 1 base from J, with 12 bases in between. Germline lookup yields CDR1 SGHVS and CDR2 FQNEAQ. CDR3 amino acids: CASSLLGQASNQPQHF. The DNA of the CDR3 is TGTGCCAGCAGCTTACTTGGGCAAGCAAGCAATCAGCCCCAGCATTTT.

V is TRBV5-1 and J is TRBJ1-6; 7 bases fit TRBD1. After removal of 4 bases from V and 6 bases from J, the junction contained 7 bases not matched to a gene. The CDR3 covers 15 residues. Looked up from germline, CDR1 is SGHRS and CDR2 is YFSETQ. The CDR3 loop reads CASSQGQNFNSPLHF. CDR3 sequence (DNA): TGCGCCAGCAGCCAGGGACAGAATTTTAATTCACCCCTCCACTTT.

The V call is TRBV5-1, the J call TRBJ2-7; possibly TRBD1 for D (8 bases). This CDR3 has 14 amino acids. V was shortened by 5 bases and J by 5 bases, with 17 bases between the two germline ends. Germline CDR1 reads SGHRS; CDR2 reads YFSETQ. This CDR3 reads CASRGGTGSDEQYF. As DNA, the CDR3 is TGCGCCAGCAGGGGGGGGACAGGTTCTGACGAGCAGTACTTC. Full variable domain (outside the CDR3, taken from reference TRBV5-1 and TRBJ2-7): KAGVTQTPRYLIKTRGQQVTLSCSPISGHRSVSWYQQTPGQGLQFLFEYFSETQRNKGNFPGRFSGRQFSNSRSEMNVSTLELGDSALYLCASRGGTGSDEQYFGPGTRLTVT.

The rearrangement uses TRBV5-1 and TRBJ1-2; 7 bases are shared with TRBD1. This CDR3 is 13 amino acids long. Germline CDR1 SGHRS, CDR2 YFSETQ. Trimming took 0 bases from V and 5 from J; bases not matched to a gene: 1. CDR3 region: CASSLGTGYGYTF. CDR3 in DNA: TGCGCCAGCAGCTTGGGGACAGGATATGGCTACACCTTC.

This clone was counted once. V and J are TRBV2 and TRBJ1-5; 8 bases match TRBD1. There are 15 residues in the CDR3. Germline trimming cut 4 bases from V and 0 bases from J; bases unmatched to any gene: 2. The V gene's germline CDR1 is SNHLY and CDR2 FYNNEI. CDR3 nucleotide sequence: TGTGCCAGCAGTGGGCAGGGGGCTAGCAATCAGCCCCAGCATTTT. The encoded protein is CASSGQGASNQPQHF.

This CDR3 is CASSSGDRGGTEAFF. CDR3 nucleotide sequence: TGCGCCAGCAGCTCGGGTGACAGGGGAGGCACTGAAGCTTTCTTT. This rearrangement joins TRBV5-1 to TRBJ1-1; 8 bases agree with TRBD1. V trimming: 3 bases; J trimming: 4 bases; junction bases outside the gene matches: 8. Germline V CDR1 and CDR2: SGHRS, YFSETQ. The CDR3 totals 15 residues.

The J gene is TRBJ2-7, the V gene TRBV28; weak D call: TRBD2 (5 bases). V was trimmed by 1 base and J by 4 bases, leaving 8 bases between them. The length of the CDR3 is 13 residues. CDR1 MDHEN and CDR2 SYDVKM come from the germline V gene. As DNA, the CDR3 is TGTGCCAGCAGTTTATCTTCGGGGTACGAGCAGTACTTC. This encodes CASSLSSGYEQYF.

J is TRBJ2-1 and V is TRBV10-3, with 9 bases matching TRBD1. V dropped 7 bases and J dropped 9; count of bases not matched to a gene: 7. The CDR3 runs to 13 residues. The germline gives CDR1 ENHRY, CDR2 SYGVKD. The CDR3 DNA is TGTGCCATCAAAAACAGGGGGCCAAGTGAGCAGTTCTTC. Translation: CAIKNRGPSEQFF.

This sequence joins TRBV7-9 and TRBJ1-6, with 7 bases identical to TRBD1. The V gene's germline CDR1 is SEHNR and CDR2 FQNEAQ (reference sequence). The CDR3 totals 14 residues. Unmatched junction bases numbered 1, after V lost 4 bases and J lost 4 bases. DNA of the CDR3: TGTGCCAGCAGCTCGACAGGGTATAATTCACCCCTCCACTTT. This codes for CASSSTGYNSPLHF. Combining the CDR3 with reference TRBV7-9 and TRBJ1-6 gives the whole variable domain DTGVSQNPRHKITKRGQNVTFRCDPISEHNRLYWYRQTLGQGPEFLTYFQNEAQLEKSRLLSDRFSAERPKGSFSTLEIQRTEQGDSAMYLCASSSTGYNSPLHFGNGTRLTVT.

V usage is TRBV4-3 and J usage is TRBJ1-2, with 7 positions matching TRBD1. After removal of 1 base from V and 5 bases from J, the junction contained 7 bases not matched to a gene. CDR3 size: 15 residues. CDR1 is LGHNA and CDR2 is YSLEER in the germline V gene. CDR3 protein: CASSQGVRGVYGYTF. In DNA, the CDR3 is TGCGCCAGCAGCCAAGGGGTCAGGGGGGTATATGGCTACACCTTC.

This clone has a single count. The CDR3 DNA sequence: TGTGCCAGCAGTGAATCCTCCGGGGTCTCTGAAGCTTTCTTT. Its translation is CASSESSGVSEAFF. The rearrangement joins TRBV6-1 to TRBJ1-1; D gene unclear. Trimming removed 2 bases from V and 6 bases from J, with 13 bases in between. CDR1 and CDR2 (germline): MNHNS, SASEGT. The CDR3 runs to 14 residues.

V usage is TRBV5-4 and J usage is TRBJ2-5; 9 bases are a match to TRBD1. This CDR3 comprises 14 residues. Per germline, CDR1 SGHNT and CDR2 YYREEE (reference sequence). The J segment lost 4 bases and the V segment lost 5 bases, leaving 6 bases of the junction unmatched. As DNA, the CDR3 is TGTGCCAGCAGACCCGACAGGGGGAGAGAGACCCAGTACTTC. Translation: CASRPDRGRETQYF.

V is TRBV9 and J is TRBJ1-2, with 8 bases aligning to TRBD1. J gave up 4 bases and V 0 bases, and 8 bases lay outside the gene matches. CDR1 is SGDLS, CDR2 YYNGEE, per germline. This CDR3 region has 16 residues. DNA of the CDR3: TGTGCCAGCAGCGTAGCGGCAGGGGGCGGTAGCTATGGCTACACCTTC. Its translation: CASSVAAGGGSYGYTF.

The chain uses TRBV10-3 and TRBJ1-2, with D perhaps TRBD1 (6 bases). The germline CDR1 and CDR2 sequences are ENHRY and SYGVKD. This CDR3 spans 14 amino acids. V gave up 6 bases and J gave up 4 bases, with 15 bases separating them. DNA for the CDR3: TGTGCCATCAGCGATCCTCCAGGGGTCTATGGCTACACCTTC. Its protein product is CAISDPPGVYGYTF.

This clone was detected ten times or more. This chain links TRBV12-3 or TRBV12-4 with TRBJ2-5; the match to TRBD2 covers 7 bases. This CDR3 spans 13 amino acids. V was clipped by 5 bases and J by 5 bases; unmatched bases: 5. The DNA for the CDR3 is TGTGCCAGCAGTGTGGGGGGAGGGGAGACCCAGTACTTC. Protein: CASSVGGGETQYF.

Only one count was recorded for this clone. J is TRBJ2-1 and V is TRBV5-1; D may be TRBD1 (6 bases). The V gene's germline CDR1 is SGHRS and CDR2 YFSETQ. Trimming stripped 4 bases from V and 1 base from J, with 12 bases between. This CDR3 has 15 residues. CDR3 DNA sequence: TGCGCCAGCAGCGCGACCAGGGGTTCCTACAATGAGCAGTTCTTC. Translation gives CASSATRGSYNEQFF.

Only one count was recorded for this clone. The V call is TRBV2, the J call TRBJ2-7; perhaps TRBD2 as D (5 bases). In germline, CDR1 is SNHLY, CDR2 FYNNEI. This CDR3 contains 14 residues. V was clipped by 8 bases and J by 0 bases, with 14 bases between them. The DNA of the CDR3 is TGTGCCAGCCGGCGAGAGGGATACTCCTACGAGCAGTACTTC. Residues: CASRREGYSYEQYF.

This sequence joins TRBV24-1 and TRBJ1-3; D remains ambiguous. Germline V gene lookup returns CDR1 KGHDR and CDR2 SFDVKD. V lost 9 bases and J lost 4, with 9 bases in between. The CDR3 length is 12 residues. This CDR3 reads CATGGSGNTIYF. CDR3 nucleotide sequence: TGTGCCACCGGCGGCTCGGGAAACACCATATATTTT.

The chain joins TRBV2 to TRBJ1-4; the D is unclear. CDR3 length: 15 residues. The V end was cut by 7 bases, the J end by 0 bases, with 12 bases between. Germline values: CDR1 SNHLY, CDR2 FYNNEI. The CDR3: CASKGEPATNEKLFF. CDR3 nucleotide sequence: TGTGCCAGCAAGGGAGAGCCCGCAACTAATGAAAAACTGTTTTTT.

The V call is TRBV19, the J call TRBJ1-5; 8 bases agree with TRBD1. Looked up from germline, CDR1 is LNHDA and CDR2 is SQIVND (reference sequence). The CDR3 runs 20 residues. V gave up 3 bases and J gave up 6 bases; unmatched junction bases: 22. CDR3 coding DNA: TGTGCCAGTAGTATCTTTCCGGGAAGACAGGGGAACGGACGGATTCAGCCCCAGCATTTT. Its protein is CASSIFPGRQGNGRIQPQHF.

The chain links TRBV28 to TRBJ1-5; 8 bases map to TRBD1. Germline values: CDR1 MDHEN, CDR2 SYDVKM. This CDR3 comprises 19 residues. The ends lost 2 bases at V and 0 bases at J; junction bases unmatched: 12. CDR3 bases: TGTGCCAGCAGTTTAAGGCAGGGGGCTCTCCGTTATAGCAATCAGCCCCAGCATTTT. Its translation: CASSLRQGALRYSNQPQHF.

The chain uses TRBV10-3 and TRBJ2-2, with D perhaps TRBD1 (8 bases). This CDR3 contains 20 residues. V was pared by 4 bases and J by 6 bases, with 30 bases between. CDR1 ENHRY and CDR2 SYGVKD come from the germline V gene. The CDR3, as DNA: TGTGCCATCAGTGGGGGAGGGACAGGAGTTCTCATGTCATCGGCCGGGGAGCTGTTTTTT. Its translation is CAISGGGTGVLMSSAGELFF.

The CDR3 loop is CASSLSGYQEKLFF. The CDR3 DNA reads as TGTGCCAGCAGCTTGTCCGGGTATCAGGAAAAACTGTTTTTT. The rearrangement links TRBV5-6 to TRBJ1-4; D not certain. In germline, CDR1 is SGHDT, CDR2 YYEEEE. Trimming stripped 1 base from V and 8 bases from J, with 12 bases between. CDR3 size: 14 residues.